The 32 T cell receptor beta chains below come from one sample, sequenced in a study of T cells expressing NK-cell markers. TCRdb re-called the 5' RACE reads, yielding one record per CDR3 amino acid sequence without DNA. The listing records 500,000 to 700,000 distinct CDR3 sequences. The sequenced sample consisted of blood T cells: a sorted CD56 or NKG2C T cell subset, CD4+ or CD8+ T cells, or bulk PBMC T cells (not recorded which). The receptors derive from a young man in good health.

The chain joins TRBV29-1 to TRBJ1-1; TCRdb's D call, TRBD1, is unchecked because there is no DNA. This CDR3 contains 14 residues. Per the germline V gene, CDR1 is SQVTM and CDR2 is ANQGSEA. CDR3 sequence reads: CSVYSRGINTEAFF.

This chain links TRBV5-6 with TRBJ2-2. CDR3 length: 17 residues. From germline, CDR1 is SGHDT and CDR2 YYEEEE. The CDR3 sequence is CASSLSRTPSTTGELFF.

V gene TRBV7-2 combines with J gene TRBJ1-6; TCRdb's D call, TRBD1, is unchecked because there is no DNA. This CDR3 contains 15 residues. Germline loops: CDR1 SGHTA, CDR2 FQGNSA. The CDR3 sequence: CASSFDWGTGSPLHF. Complete variable domain (other parts from reference TRBV7-2 and TRBJ1-6): GAGVSQSPSNKVTEKGKDVELRCDPISGHTALYWYRQSLGQGLEFLIYFQGNSAPDKSGLPSDRFSAERTGGSVSTLTIQRTQQEDSAVYLCASSFDWGTGSPLHFGNGTRLTVT.

CDR3 amino acids: CASSPPLSNIQYF. The gene calls are TRBV6-2 or TRBV6-3 and TRBJ2-4; without DNA, the TCRdb call of TRBD2 cannot be checked. The CDR3 extends over 13 amino acids. In germline, CDR1 is MNHEY, CDR2 SVGEGT.

The V call is TRBV20-1, the J call TRBJ1-5; TCRdb selects TRBD1, and the lack of DNA leaves this call unchecked. There are 13 residues in the CDR3. Germline V gene data show CDR1 as DFQATT and CDR2 as SNEGSKA (reference sequence). The CDR3 spells CSAIEQGNQPQHF.

V usage is TRBV11-1 and J usage is TRBJ2-1; lacking DNA, the TRBD1 call made by TCRdb goes unchecked. The germline V gene encodes CDR1 SGHAT and CDR2 FQDESV (reference sequence). The CDR3 runs to 17 residues. The CDR3 loop reads CASSLESRGQGLNEQFF.

This rearrangement joins TRBV13 to TRBJ2-3; the TCRdb D gene call, TRBD2, has no DNA to confirm it. This CDR3 has 14 residues. Germline V lookup: CDR1 PRHDT, CDR2 FYEKMQ (reference sequence). CDR3: CASSSTSGSDTQYF.

The chain is built from TRBV6-2 or TRBV6-3 and TRBJ1-1; TCRdb's D call, TRBD1, is unchecked because there is no DNA. Germline V gives CDR1 MNHEY, CDR2 SVGEGT. The CDR3 has 20 amino acids. The CDR3 protein is CASSYSSTGRDSRRYTEAFF.

This chain links TRBV20-1 with TRBJ1-1. CDR3 length equals 13 residues. CDR1 and CDR2 from the germline V gene are DFQATT and SNEGSKA (reference sequence). CDR3 region: CTIKTPENTEAFF.

The chain joins TRBV12-3 or TRBV12-4 to TRBJ1-5; TCRdb designates TRBD1, a call that cannot be tested without DNA. The CDR3 sequence is 15 residues long. CDR3 in amino acids: CASTPPGVGNQPQHF.

The chain links TRBV20-1 to TRBJ1-5. The CDR3 sequence is 16 residues long. The germline V gene encodes CDR1 DFQATT and CDR2 SNEGSKA (reference sequence). Here the CDR3 reads CSARGARRGISQPQHF.

CDR3 loop: CASRSEGANTEAFF. The J gene is TRBJ1-1, the V gene TRBV6-5; no DNA is available, so the TRBD1 call from TCRdb remains unchecked. Looked up from germline, CDR1 is MNHEY and CDR2 is SVGAGI. The CDR3 is made up of 14 amino acids.

This chain joins TRBV7-3 and TRBJ2-7; TCRdb lists TRBD1, though no DNA is available to test this call. This CDR3 spans 14 amino acids. The V gene's germline CDR1 is SGHTA and CDR2 FQGTGA. CDR3 residues: CASSSRTAFYEQYF.

The V and J genes are TRBV4-1 and TRBJ2-3; TCRdb's D call of TRBD2 is untestable without DNA. The CDR3 is 16 amino acids. Germline CDR1 MGHRA, CDR2 YSYEKL. The CDR3 loop reads CASSQAVSGSTDTQYF.

J is TRBJ2-1 and V is TRBV28; the TCRdb D gene call, TRBD2, has no DNA to confirm it. The CDR3 consists of 17 residues. Per the germline V gene, CDR1 is MDHEN and CDR2 is SYDVKM. The CDR3 spells CASSFLAEGGRVNEQFF.

The genes are TRBV7-8 and TRBJ2-3; TCRdb names TRBD2, which stays unverified in the absence of DNA. The germline CDR1 and CDR2 sequences are SGHVS and FQNEAQ. CDR3 length: 17 amino acids. The CDR3: CAGQGSGRAGDTDTQYF.

The V call is TRBV20-1, the J call TRBJ1-5; the TCRdb D gene call, TRBD1, has no DNA to confirm it. The CDR3 contains 12 residues. The germline V gene encodes CDR1 DFQATT and CDR2 SNEGSKA (reference sequence). CDR3 loop: CSAFGKNQPQHF.

The chain employs TRBV20-1 and TRBJ2-3; TCRdb designates TRBD2, a call that cannot be tested without DNA. This CDR3 is built from 14 residues. CDR1 and CDR2 (germline): DFQATT, SNEGSKA (reference sequence). CDR3 residues: CSARNGEEGDTQYF.

This chain joins TRBV5-1 and TRBJ1-2. The CDR3 runs 14 residues. Germline CDR1 and CDR2: SGHRS and YFSETQ. CDR3 sequence: CASSLAGELVGYTF.

V usage is TRBV3-1 and J usage is TRBJ2-1. The CDR3 totals 16 residues. The germline gives CDR1 LGHDT, CDR2 YNNKEL (reference sequence). The CDR3 here is CASSQDWQTFYNEQFF.

The rearrangement joins TRBV3-1 to TRBJ2-2. The CDR3 is made up of 12 amino acids. In germline, CDR1 is LGHDT, CDR2 YNNKEL (reference sequence). The CDR3 is CASSRPEGELFF.

The chain joins TRBV20-1 to TRBJ2-7; TCRdb selects TRBD2, and the lack of DNA leaves this call unchecked. Germline-derived CDR1 and CDR2 are DFQATT and SNEGSKA (reference sequence). CDR3 length: 14 residues. The CDR3 protein is CSASRPGGTHEQYF.

The chain has TRBV20-1 and TRBJ2-4; checking the TCRdb D call of TRBD1 is not possible without DNA. The CDR3 is 17 amino acids. CDR1 is DFQATT, CDR2 SNEGSKA, per germline (reference sequence). This CDR3 is CSAREATGRLVKNIQYF.

J is TRBJ2-2 and V is TRBV6-4; TCRdb proposes TRBD2, but this gene call is untestable without DNA. This CDR3 is 17 amino acids long. Germline values: CDR1 MRHNA, CDR2 SNTAGT. The CDR3 sequence is CATMTSGSRIGTGELFF.

The chain has TRBV10-2 and TRBJ2-5; no DNA is available, so the TRBD1 call from TCRdb remains unchecked. The CDR3 contains 13 residues. Germline V gives CDR1 WSHSY, CDR2 SAAADI. CDR3 region: CASWGAGRETQYF.

The chain is built from TRBV7-6 and TRBJ2-3; without DNA, the TCRdb call of TRBD2 cannot be checked. This CDR3 is built from 15 residues. Germline CDR1 SGHVS, CDR2 FNYEAQ. The CDR3 here is CASSASGALTDTQYF.

The chain is built from TRBV18 and TRBJ2-3. CDR1 is KGHSH, CDR2 LQKENI, per germline. The CDR3 is 16 residues long. This CDR3 reads CASSPPAVPSTDTQYF.

The V and J genes are TRBV7-8 and TRBJ1-2; without DNA, the TCRdb call of TRBD1 cannot be checked. The germline gives CDR1 SGHVS, CDR2 FQNEAQ. CDR3 length equals 14 residues. The CDR3 loop is CASSRQGGVYGYTF.

CDR3 region: CASSTDREVGQPQHF. This chain joins TRBV6-2 or TRBV6-3 and TRBJ1-5; TCRdb lists TRBD1, though no DNA is available to test this call. This CDR3 is 15 amino acids long. Germline V gene lookup returns CDR1 MNHEY and CDR2 SVGEGT.

The chain employs TRBV27 and TRBJ1-2; TCRdb's D gene call, TRBD1, goes unchecked for lack of DNA. The CDR3 covers 14 residues. The germline CDR1 and CDR2 sequences are MNHEY and SMNVEV (reference sequence). CDR3 protein: CASSPQSAGYGYTF.

J is TRBJ2-2 and V is TRBV7-2; lacking DNA, the TRBD1 call made by TCRdb goes unchecked. The CDR3 extends over 17 amino acids. The germline V gene has CDR1 SGHTA and CDR2 FQGNSA. CDR3 residues: CASSPKSLTGTVGELFF.

This chain connects TRBV5-1 to TRBJ1-1; TCRdb's D call of TRBD1 is untestable without DNA. CDR3 size: 15 residues. Germline CDR1 reads SGHRS; CDR2 reads YFSETQ. The CDR3 loop is CASSSTGGESTEAFF. The whole variable domain, remainder taken from reference TRBV5-1 and TRBJ1-1, is KAGVTQTPRYLIKTRGQQVTLSCSPISGHRSVSWYQQTPGQGLQFLFEYFSETQRNKGNFPGRFSGRQFSNSRSEMNVSTLELGDSALYLCASSSTGGESTEAFFGQGTRLTVV.